The present entry profiles one T cell receptor beta chain with its context. Its target is unknown. Sequencing was performed with immunoSEQ multiplex PCR; in TCRdb, only in-frame clones are kept and a portion is missing. The table lists approximately 92,000 clones, about 85% of them singletons, with 4% to 5.5% in the top ten. This sample is drawn from a study of identifying expanded T cells in peripheral blood. General study results and limits: Roughly two-week clone count variance significantly increased as total template count grew.

The sequencing input was blood. This clonotype was obtained from a person aged 18 to 70 in good health.

CDR3 region: CASSPSRQGASYEQYF. CDR3 in DNA: TGTGCCAGCAGTCCCAGTCGACAGGGGGCTTCCTACGAGCAGTACTTC. The chain uses TRBV25-1 and TRBJ2-7, with TRBD1 identical over 10 bases. The V segment lost 5 bases and the J segment 1 base; nucleotides outside the gene matches: 8. This CDR3 has 16 amino acids. Germline CDR1 reads MGHDK; CDR2 reads SYGVNS.